Listed below are T cell receptor beta chains from one sample, sequenced in a study of blood T cells in healthy people across ages. MiXCR, run by TCRdb on the 5' RACE reads, gives a single entry per CDR3 protein. The table includes 1.5 million or so distinct CDR3 sequences, 40% to 45% detected once. Sequenced: blood. These receptor sequences come from a woman younger than 35 in good health. Each CDR3 is given without its conserved first and last residue.

>NA|TRBV2
ASSECAGCEQY
>TRBJ2-7|TRBV2
ASSETGSYEQY
>TRBJ2-7|TRBV4-3
ASSQGQGLDEQY
>TRBJ1-2|TRBV6-6
TSSPRNNYGYT
>TRBJ2-5|TRBV6-2/TRBV6-3
ASRPVGTVQETQY
>TRBJ1-1|TRBV7-2
ASGQNRGTEAF
>TRBJ2-1|TRBV7-9
ASSSLGAGGLFYNEQF
>TRBJ2-6|TRBV27
ASSSWTGANVLT
>TRBJ2-1|TRBV12-3/TRBV12-4
ASSPGLLYPDEQF
>TRBJ1-2|TRBV21-1
ASSKEGRCGYT
>TRBJ1-5|TRBV18
ASSPGTGLIQPQH
>TRBJ2-5|TRBV30
AWSVSVPNNEQY
>TRBJ2-1|TRBV6-2/TRBV6-3
ASSQPGSDSYNEQF
>TRBJ2-7|TRBV25-1
ASSELYSAYEQY
>TRBJ1-1|TRBV6-1
ASSGHRDGTLNTEAF
>NA|TRBV29-1
SVLNKGRGSSYNKQY
>NA|TRBV7-2
ASSTTGIPQPQY
>TRBJ2-7|TRBV4-3
ASSQDGGTSGRYEQY
>TRBJ2-1|TRBV3-1
ASSQDQGVVLPSYNEQF
>TRBJ1-4|TRBV12-3/TRBV12-4
ASRQGAAEKLF
>TRBJ1-2|TRBV4-2
ASSQITGLNGYT
>TRBJ2-1|TRBV18
ASSLAASRNEQF